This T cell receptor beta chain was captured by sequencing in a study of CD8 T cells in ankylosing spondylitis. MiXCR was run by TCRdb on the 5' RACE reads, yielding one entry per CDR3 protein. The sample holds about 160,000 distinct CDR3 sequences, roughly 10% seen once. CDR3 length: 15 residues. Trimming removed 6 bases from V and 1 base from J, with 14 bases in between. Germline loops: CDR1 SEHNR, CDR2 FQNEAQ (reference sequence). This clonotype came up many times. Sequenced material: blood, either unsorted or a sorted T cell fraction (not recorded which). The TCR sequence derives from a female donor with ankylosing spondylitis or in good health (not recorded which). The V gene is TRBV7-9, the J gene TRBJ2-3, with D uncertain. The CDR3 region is CASSPPGPGTDTQYF. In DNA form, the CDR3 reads TGTGCCAGCAGTCCCCCGGGCCCGGGCACAGATACGCAGTATTTT.